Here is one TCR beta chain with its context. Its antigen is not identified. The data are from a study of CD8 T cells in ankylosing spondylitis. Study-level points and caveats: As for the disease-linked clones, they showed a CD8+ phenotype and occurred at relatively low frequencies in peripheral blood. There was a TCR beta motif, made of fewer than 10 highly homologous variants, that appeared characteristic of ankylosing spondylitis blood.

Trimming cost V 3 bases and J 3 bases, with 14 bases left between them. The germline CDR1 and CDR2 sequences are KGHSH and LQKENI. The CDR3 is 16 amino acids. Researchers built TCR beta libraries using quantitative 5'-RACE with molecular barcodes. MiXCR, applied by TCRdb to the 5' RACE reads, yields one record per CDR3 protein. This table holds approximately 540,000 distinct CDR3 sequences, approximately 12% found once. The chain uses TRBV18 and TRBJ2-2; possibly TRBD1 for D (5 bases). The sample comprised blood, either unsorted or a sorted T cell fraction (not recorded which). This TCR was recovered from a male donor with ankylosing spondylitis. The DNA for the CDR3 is TGTGCCAGCTCACCTATGAGTCAGGGATACACCGGGGAGCTGTTTTTT. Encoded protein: CASSPMSQGYTGELFF.